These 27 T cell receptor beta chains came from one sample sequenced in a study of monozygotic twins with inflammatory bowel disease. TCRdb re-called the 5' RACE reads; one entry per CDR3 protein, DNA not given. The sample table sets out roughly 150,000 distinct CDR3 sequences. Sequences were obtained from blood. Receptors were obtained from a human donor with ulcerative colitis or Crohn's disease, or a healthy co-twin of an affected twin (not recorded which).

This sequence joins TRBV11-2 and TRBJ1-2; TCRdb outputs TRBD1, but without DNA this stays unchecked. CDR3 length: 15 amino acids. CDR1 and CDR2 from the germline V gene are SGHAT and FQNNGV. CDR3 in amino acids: CASSLENRGDGGYTF.

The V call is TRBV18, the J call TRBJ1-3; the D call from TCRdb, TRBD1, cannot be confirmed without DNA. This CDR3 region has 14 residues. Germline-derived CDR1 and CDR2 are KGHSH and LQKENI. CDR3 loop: CASSPDRGINTIYF.

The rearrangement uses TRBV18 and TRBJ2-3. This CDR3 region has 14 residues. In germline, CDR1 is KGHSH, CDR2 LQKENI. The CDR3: CASSPPGGADTQYF.

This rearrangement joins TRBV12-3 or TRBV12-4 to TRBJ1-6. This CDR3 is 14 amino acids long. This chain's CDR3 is CASSFTGFNSPLHF.

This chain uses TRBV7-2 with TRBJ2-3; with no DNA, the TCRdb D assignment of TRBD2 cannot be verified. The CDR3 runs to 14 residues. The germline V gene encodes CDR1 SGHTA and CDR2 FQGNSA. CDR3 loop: CASSRLAGVDTQYF.

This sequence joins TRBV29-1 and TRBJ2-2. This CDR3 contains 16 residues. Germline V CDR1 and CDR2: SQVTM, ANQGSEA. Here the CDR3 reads CSVELGDTPNTGELFF.

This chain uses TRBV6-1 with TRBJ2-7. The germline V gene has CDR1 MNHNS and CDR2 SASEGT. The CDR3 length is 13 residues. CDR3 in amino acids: CASSEWTGYEQYF.

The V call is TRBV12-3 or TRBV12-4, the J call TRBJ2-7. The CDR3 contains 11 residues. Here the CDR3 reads CASSSYTEQYF.

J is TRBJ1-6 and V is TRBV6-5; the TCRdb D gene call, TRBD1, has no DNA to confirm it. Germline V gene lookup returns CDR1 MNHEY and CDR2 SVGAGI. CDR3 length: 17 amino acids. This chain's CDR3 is CASSYSIGPASRSPLHF.

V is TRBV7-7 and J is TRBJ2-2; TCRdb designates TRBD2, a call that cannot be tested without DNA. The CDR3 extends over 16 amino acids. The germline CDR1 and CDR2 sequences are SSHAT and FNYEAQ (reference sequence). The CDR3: CASSREWSRNTGELFF.

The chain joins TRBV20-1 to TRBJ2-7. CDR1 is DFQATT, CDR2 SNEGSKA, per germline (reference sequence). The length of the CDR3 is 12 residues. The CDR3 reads CSAVDGPYEQYF.

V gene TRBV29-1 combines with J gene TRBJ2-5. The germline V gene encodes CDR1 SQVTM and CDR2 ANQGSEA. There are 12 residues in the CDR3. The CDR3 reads CSVGRYQETQYF.

The CDR3 region is CASSLVSPEAFF. The chain has TRBV11-2 and TRBJ1-1. This CDR3 has 12 residues. Per germline, CDR1 SGHAT and CDR2 FQNNGV.

CDR3 sequence reads: CASSPLQGGPMNTEAFF. The rearrangement uses TRBV12-3 or TRBV12-4 and TRBJ1-1; the TCRdb D gene call, TRBD1, has no DNA to confirm it. The CDR3 has 17 residues.

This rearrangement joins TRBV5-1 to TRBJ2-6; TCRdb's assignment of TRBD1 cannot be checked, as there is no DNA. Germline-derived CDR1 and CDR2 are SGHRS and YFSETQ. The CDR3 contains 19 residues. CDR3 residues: CASSFGDRGRNSGANVLTF.

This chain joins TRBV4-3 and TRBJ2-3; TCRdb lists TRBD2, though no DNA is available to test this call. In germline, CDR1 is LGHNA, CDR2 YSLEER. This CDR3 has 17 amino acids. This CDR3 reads CASSRFTSGGITDTQYF.

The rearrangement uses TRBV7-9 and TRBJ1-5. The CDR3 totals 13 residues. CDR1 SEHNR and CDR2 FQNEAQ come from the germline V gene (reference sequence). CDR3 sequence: CASSFGPPQPQYF. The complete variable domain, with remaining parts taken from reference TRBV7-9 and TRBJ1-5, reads DTGVSQNPRHKITKRGQNVTFRCDPISEHNRLYWYRQTLGQGPEFLTYFQNEAQLEKSRLLSDRFSAERPKGSFSTLEIQRTEQGDSAMYLCASSFGPPQPQYFGDGTRLSIL.

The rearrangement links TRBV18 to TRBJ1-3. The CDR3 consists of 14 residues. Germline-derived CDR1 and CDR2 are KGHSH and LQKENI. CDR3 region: CASSPDGAGNTIYF. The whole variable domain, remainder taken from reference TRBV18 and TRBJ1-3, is NAGVMQNPRHLVRRRGQEARLRCSPMKGHSHVYWYRQLPEEGLKFMVYLQKENIIDESGMPKERFSAEFPKEGPSILRIQQVVRGDSAAYFCASSPDGAGNTIYFGEGSWLTVV.

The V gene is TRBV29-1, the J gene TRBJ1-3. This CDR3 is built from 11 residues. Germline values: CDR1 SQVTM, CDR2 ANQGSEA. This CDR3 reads CSAERGNTIYF.

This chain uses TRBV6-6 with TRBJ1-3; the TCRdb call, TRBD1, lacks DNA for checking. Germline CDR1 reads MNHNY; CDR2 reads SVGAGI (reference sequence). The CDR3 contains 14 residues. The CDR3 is CASRQTGSGNTIYF.

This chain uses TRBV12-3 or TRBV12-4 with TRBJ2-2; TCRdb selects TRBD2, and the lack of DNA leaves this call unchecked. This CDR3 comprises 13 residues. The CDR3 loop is CASSPLGVGELFF.

CDR3 sequence: CASRVISYEQYF. V is TRBV2 and J is TRBJ2-7. This CDR3 region has 12 residues. Germline assignment: CDR1 SNHLY and CDR2 FYNNEI. The full variable domain, its missing parts supplied by reference TRBV2 and TRBJ2-7, is EPEVTQTPSHQVTQMGQEVILRCVPISNHLYFYWYRQILGQKVEFLVSFYNNEISEKSEIFDDQFSVERPDGSNFTLKIRSTKLEDSAMYFCASRVISYEQYFGPGTRLTVT.

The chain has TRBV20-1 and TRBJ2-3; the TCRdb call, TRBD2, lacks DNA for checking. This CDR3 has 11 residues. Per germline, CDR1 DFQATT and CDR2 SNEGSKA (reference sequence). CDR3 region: CSGLALDTQYF.

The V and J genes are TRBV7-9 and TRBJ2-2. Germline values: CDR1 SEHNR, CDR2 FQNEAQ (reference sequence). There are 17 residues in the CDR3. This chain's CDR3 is CASSEQLRGIRTGELFF.

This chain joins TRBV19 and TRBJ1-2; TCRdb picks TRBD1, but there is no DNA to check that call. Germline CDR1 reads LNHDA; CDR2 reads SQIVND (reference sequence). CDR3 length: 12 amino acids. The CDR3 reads CASHAGLYGYTF. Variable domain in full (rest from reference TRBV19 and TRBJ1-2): DGGITQSPKYLFRKEGQNVTLSCEQNLNHDAMYWYRQDPGQGLRLIYYSQIVNDFQKGDIAEGYSVSREKKESFPLTVTSAQKNPTAFYLCASHAGLYGYTFGSGTRLTVV.

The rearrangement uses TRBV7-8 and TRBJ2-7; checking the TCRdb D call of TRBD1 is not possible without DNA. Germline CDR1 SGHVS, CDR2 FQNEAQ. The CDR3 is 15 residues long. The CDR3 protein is CASSQRADTSYEQYF.

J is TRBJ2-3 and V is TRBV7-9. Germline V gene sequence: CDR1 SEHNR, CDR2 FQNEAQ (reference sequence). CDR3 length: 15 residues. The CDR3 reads CASSPTGWGTDTQYF. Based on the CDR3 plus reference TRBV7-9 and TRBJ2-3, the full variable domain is DTGVSQNPRHKITKRGQNVTFRCDPISEHNRLYWYRQTLGQGPEFLTYFQNEAQLEKSRLLSDRFSAERPKGSFSTLEIQRTEQGDSAMYLCASSPTGWGTDTQYFGPGTRLTVL.